The sequence of this T cell receptor (beta chain) was determined in a study of cytomegalovirus exposure and HLA in healthy donors. For this clone: The antigen is unknown.

Overall study findings and caveats: Owing to their indistinguishability, certain V segments, notably TRBV6-2 and TRBV6-3, were excluded.

Primers for the PCR totalled 60 Vbeta and 13 Jbeta. Clones were read by immunoSEQ multiplex PCR, and TCRdb kept only the in-frame ones, dropping some. The repertoire holds 100,000 to 150,000 clones, more than 15% seen once, with approximately 2.9% in the top ten. Trimming shortened V by 4 bases and J by 5 bases, and 9 bases separated the two germline ends. Germline V gene data show CDR1 as SGHAT and CDR2 as FQNNGV. The CDR3 covers 12 residues. Source material: PBMCs. V usage is TRBV11-2 and J usage is TRBJ2-7; D is undetermined. The clonotype was recovered from a female donor in good health and CMV-seropositive. DNA of the CDR3: TGTGCCAGCAGCTCTTTCCCCCACGAGCAGTACTTC. Encoded protein: CASSSFPHEQYF.